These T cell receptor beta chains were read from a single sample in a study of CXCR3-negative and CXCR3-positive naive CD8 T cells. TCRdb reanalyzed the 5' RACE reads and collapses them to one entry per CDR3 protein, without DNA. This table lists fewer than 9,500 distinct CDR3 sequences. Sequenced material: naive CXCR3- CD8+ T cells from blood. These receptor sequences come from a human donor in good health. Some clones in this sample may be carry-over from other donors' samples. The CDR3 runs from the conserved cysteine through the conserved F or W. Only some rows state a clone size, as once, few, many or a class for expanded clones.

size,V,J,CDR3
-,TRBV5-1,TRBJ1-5,CASREETGGNQPQHF
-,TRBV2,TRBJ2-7,CASSEMGYEQYF
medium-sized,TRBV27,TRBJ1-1,CASSPYGSGMNTEAFF
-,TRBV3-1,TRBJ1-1,CASSQEGTEAFF
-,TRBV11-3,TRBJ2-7,CASSLVPSGRNYEQYF
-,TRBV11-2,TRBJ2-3,CASSLGQGLKATDTQYF
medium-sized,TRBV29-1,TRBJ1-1,CSVEDQVNTEAFF
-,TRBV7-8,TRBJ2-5,CASSSSGGETQYF
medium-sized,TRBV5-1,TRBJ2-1,CASSLGGLGLFF
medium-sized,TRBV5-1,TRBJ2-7,CASSFAAAGGREVAYEQYF
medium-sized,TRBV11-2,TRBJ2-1,CASSVDGDYNEQFF
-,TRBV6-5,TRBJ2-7,CASSYYRGDEQYF
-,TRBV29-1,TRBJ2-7,CSVEQGTGAYEQYF
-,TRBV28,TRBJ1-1,CASSLAGGAGAFF
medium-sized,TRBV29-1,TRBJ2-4,CSVEPIAKNIQYF
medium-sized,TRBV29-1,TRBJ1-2,CSVETGGTPSGYTF
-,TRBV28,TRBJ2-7,CASSLSEGEQYF
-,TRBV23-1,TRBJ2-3,CASSQSGERDPDTQYF
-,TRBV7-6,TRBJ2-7,CGSTLEAGPSYEQYF
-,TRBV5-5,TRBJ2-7,CASINSSKGEQYF
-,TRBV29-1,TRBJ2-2,CSAQGAGELFF
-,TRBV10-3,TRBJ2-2,CAISEGARELFF
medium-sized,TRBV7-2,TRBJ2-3,CASSFRVTGADTQYF
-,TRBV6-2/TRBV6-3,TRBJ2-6,CASSYSGDSASGANVLTF
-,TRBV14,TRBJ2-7,CASSQEWGSYEQYF
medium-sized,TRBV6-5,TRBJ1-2,CASSYRGEVYGYTF
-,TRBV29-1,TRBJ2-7,CSARDRVSYEQYF
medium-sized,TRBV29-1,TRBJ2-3,CSVVEGWTDTQYF
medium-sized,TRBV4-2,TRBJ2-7,CASSLGQGSYEQYF
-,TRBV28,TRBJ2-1,CASSSDREGYNEQFF
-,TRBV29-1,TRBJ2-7,CSVEDTGGHPYEQYF
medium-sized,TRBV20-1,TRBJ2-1,CSSPWGNEQFF
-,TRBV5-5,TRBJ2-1,CASSGSPSGMVFNEQFF
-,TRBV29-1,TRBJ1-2,CSELSNYGYTF
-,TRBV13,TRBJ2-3,CASSASGTSTDTQYF
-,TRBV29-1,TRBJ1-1,CSVQGKGSGNTEAFF
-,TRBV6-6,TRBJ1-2,CASSQLMLTHGYTF
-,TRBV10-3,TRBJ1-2,CAISESGVLGYTF
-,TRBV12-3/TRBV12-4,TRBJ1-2,CASSGGTGLKGYTF